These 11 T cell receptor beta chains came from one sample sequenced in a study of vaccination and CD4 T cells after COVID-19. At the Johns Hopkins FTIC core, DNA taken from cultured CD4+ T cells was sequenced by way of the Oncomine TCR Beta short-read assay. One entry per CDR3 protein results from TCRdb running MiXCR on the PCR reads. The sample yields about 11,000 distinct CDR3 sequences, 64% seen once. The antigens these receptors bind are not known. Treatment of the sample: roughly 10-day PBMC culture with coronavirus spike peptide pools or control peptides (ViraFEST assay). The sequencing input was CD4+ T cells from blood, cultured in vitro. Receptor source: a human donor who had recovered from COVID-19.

CDR3 residues: CASSRGTEAFF. The CDR3 DNA reads as TGTGCCAGCAGTAGAGGGACTGAAGCTTTCTTT. This chain links TRBV12-3 or TRBV12-4 with TRBJ1-1; no clear D gene. This CDR3 is built from 11 residues. V was pared by 5 bases and J by 5 bases, with 6 bases between.

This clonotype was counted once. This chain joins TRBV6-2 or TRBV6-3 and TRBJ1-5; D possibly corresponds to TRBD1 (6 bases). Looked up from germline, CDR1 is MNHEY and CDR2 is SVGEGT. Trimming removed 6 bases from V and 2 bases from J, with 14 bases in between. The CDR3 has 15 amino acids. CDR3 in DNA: TGTGCCAGCAGGGTTCAGGGGATGCGCAATCAGCCCCAGCATTTT. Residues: CASRVQGMRNQPQHF.

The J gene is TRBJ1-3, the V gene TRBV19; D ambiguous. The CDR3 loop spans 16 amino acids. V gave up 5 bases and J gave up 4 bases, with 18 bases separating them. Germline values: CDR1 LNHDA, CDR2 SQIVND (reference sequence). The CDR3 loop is CASSLHGSTRGNTIYF. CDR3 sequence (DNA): TGTGCCAGTAGTCTCCACGGGTCGACGAGGGGAAACACCATATATTTT.

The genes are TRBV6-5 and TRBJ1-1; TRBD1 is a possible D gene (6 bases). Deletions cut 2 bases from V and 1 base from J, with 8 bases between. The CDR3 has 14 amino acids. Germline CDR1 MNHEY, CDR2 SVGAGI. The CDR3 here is CASSYQGGNTEAFF. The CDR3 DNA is TGTGCCAGCAGTTACCAAGGGGGGAACACTGAAGCTTTCTTT.

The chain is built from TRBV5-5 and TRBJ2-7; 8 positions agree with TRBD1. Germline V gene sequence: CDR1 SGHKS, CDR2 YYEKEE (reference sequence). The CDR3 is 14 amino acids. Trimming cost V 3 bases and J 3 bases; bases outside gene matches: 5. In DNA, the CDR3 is TGTGCCAGCAGCTCGGGACAGGTATTCTACGAGCAGTACTTC. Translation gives CASSSGQVFYEQYF.

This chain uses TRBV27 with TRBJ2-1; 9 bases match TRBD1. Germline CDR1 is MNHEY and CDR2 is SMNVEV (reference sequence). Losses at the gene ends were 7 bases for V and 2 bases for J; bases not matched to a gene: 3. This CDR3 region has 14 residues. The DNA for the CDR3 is TGTGCCAGCAAACAGGGGGCGGCCTACAATGAGCAGTTCTTC. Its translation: CASKQGAAYNEQFF.

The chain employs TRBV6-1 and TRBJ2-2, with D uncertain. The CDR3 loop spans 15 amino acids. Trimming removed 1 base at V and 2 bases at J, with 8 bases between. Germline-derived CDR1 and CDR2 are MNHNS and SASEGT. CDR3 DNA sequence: TGTGCCAGCAGTGAAGGGACGTTCAACACCGGGGAGCTGTTTTTT. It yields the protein CASSEGTFNTGELFF.

CDR3 DNA: TGCGCCAGCAGCCACCCCATTAGGGGTGAGGAGGGAGCTTTCTTT. Amino acid sequence: CASSHPIRGEEGAFF. The rearrangement links TRBV4-1 to TRBJ1-1; maybe TRBD1 (5 bases). The CDR3 loop spans 15 amino acids. Per the germline V gene, CDR1 is MGHRA and CDR2 is YSYEKL. V was cut by 3 bases and J by 10 bases, with 21 bases left in between.

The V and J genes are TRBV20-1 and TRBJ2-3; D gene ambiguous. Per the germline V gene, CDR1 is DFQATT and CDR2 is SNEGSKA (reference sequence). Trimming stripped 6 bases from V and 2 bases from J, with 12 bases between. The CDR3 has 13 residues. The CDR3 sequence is CSARLATTDTQYF. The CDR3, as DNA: TGCAGTGCGAGGCTGGCCACCACAGATACGCAGTATTTT.

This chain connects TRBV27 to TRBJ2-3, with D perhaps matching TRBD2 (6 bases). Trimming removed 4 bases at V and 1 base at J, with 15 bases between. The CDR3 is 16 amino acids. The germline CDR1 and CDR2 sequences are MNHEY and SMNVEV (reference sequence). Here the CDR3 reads CASSSRLVRGTDTQYF. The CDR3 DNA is TGTGCCAGCAGTTCGAGACTAGTACGTGGCACAGATACGCAGTATTTT.

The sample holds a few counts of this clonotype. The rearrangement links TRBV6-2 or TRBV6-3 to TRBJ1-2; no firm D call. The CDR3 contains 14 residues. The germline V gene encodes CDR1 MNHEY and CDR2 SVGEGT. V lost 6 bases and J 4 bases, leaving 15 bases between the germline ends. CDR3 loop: CASRGSAGSYGYTF. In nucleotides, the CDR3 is TGTGCCAGCAGGGGCTCGGCGGGCAGCTATGGCTACACCTTC.